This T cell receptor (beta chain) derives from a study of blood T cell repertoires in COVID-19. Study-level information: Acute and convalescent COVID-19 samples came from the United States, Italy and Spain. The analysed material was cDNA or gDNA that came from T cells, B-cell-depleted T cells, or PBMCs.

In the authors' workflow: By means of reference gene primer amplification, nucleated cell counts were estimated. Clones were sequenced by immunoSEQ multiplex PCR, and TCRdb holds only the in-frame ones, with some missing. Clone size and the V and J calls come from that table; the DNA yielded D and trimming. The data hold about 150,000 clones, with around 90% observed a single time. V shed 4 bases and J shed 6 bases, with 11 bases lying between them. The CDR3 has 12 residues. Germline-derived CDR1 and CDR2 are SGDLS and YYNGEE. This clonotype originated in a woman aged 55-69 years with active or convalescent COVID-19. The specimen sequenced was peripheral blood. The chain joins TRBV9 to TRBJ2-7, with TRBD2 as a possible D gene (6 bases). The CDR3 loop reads CASSLSAGEQYF. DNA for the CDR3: TGTGCCAGCAGCCTCTCAGCGGGCGAGCAGTACTTC.